This is a list of T cell receptor beta chains from one sample in a study of blood T cell repertoires in COVID-19. Repertoires were generated with immunoSEQ multiplex PCR, while TCRdb's copy carries only in-frame clones and drops some. This table holds about 44,000 clones, about 86% found once. The specimen was peripheral blood. The receptors were sampled from a human donor in a cohort sampled during active COVID-19. Both conserved end residues are part of each CDR3. The D gene is left open where the match is weak. Size values are once, few and many counts, or a class for expanded clones, and some rows have none.

J gene: TRBJ2-3
V gene: TRBV15
CDR3 length: 17
D gene: TRBD2
clone size: .
CDR3 protein: CATSRDAGGTSADTQYF
CDR3 DNA: TGTGCCACCAGCAGAGATGCGGGGGGTACGAGCGCAGATACGCAGTATTTT

J gene: TRBJ2-5
V gene: TRBV4-1
CDR3 length: 15
D gene: TRBD2
clone size: .
CDR3 protein: CASSPSGAVQETQYF
CDR3 DNA: TGCGCCAGCAGCCCGAGCGGGGCGGTTCAAGAGACCCAGTACTTC

J gene: TRBJ2-7
V gene: TRBV15
CDR3 length: 16
D gene: .
clone size: .
CDR3 protein: CATSRDIAAGAYEQYF
CDR3 DNA: TGTGCCACCAGCAGAGATATTGCGGCAGGGGCCTACGAGCAGTACTTC

J gene: TRBJ1-3
V gene: TRBV28
CDR3 length: 16
D gene: .
clone size: .
CDR3 protein: CASSPYGGVSGNTIYF
CDR3 DNA: TGTGCCAGCAGTCCATACGGGGGAGTCTCTGGAAACACCATATATTTT

J gene: TRBJ1-4
V gene: TRBV7-9
CDR3 length: 15
D gene: TRBD1
clone size: .
CDR3 protein: CASSPPGQGTEKLFF
CDR3 DNA: TGTGCCAGCAGCCCCCCGGGACAGGGTACTGAAAAACTGTTTTTT

J gene: TRBJ1-1
V gene: TRBV24-1
CDR3 length: 13
D gene: TRBD1
clone size: .
CDR3 protein: CATRRQGATEAFF
CDR3 DNA: TGTGCCACCAGAAGACAGGGGGCGACTGAAGCTTTCTTT

J gene: TRBJ2-1
V gene: TRBV7-9
CDR3 length: 15
D gene: .
clone size: .
CDR3 protein: CASSFEAGGGNEQFF
CDR3 DNA: TGTGCCAGCAGCTTCGAGGCAGGGGGAGGAAATGAGCAGTTCTTC

J gene: TRBJ2-1
V gene: TRBV18
CDR3 length: 16
D gene: TRBD1
clone size: .
CDR3 protein: CASSPPGQGVYNEQFF
CDR3 DNA: TGTGCCAGCTCACCGCCCGGACAGGGAGTATACAATGAGCAGTTCTTC

J gene: TRBJ1-1
V gene: TRBV18
CDR3 length: 19
D gene: TRBD1
clone size: .
CDR3 protein: CASSPRPVDRGPLNTEAFF
CDR3 DNA: TGTGCCAGCTCCCCCCGACCCGTAGACAGGGGGCCACTGAACACTGAAGCTTTCTTT

J gene: TRBJ1-1
V gene: TRBV6-5
CDR3 length: 12
D gene: .
clone size: few
CDR3 protein: CASSLRDTEAFF
CDR3 DNA: TGTGCCAGCAGTTTGCGGGACACTGAAGCTTTCTTT

J gene: TRBJ1-2
V gene: TRBV6-2/TRBV6-3
CDR3 length: 13
D gene: .
clone size: .
CDR3 protein: CASSYVANYGYTF
CDR3 DNA: TGTGCCAGCAGTTACGTAGCTAACTATGGCTACACCTTC

J gene: TRBJ2-5
V gene: TRBV5-4
CDR3 length: 13
D gene: TRBD1
clone size: .
CDR3 protein: CASSLRQGQTQYF
CDR3 DNA: TGTGCCAGCAGCCTCAGACAGGGACAGACCCAGTACTTC

J gene: TRBJ2-2
V gene: TRBV7-6
CDR3 length: 18
D gene: .
clone size: .
CDR3 protein: CASSLVGFVGVGTGELFF
CDR3 DNA: TGTGCCAGCAGCTTAGTCGGTTTCGTAGGGGTTGGCACCGGGGAGCTGTTTTTT

J gene: TRBJ2-5
V gene: TRBV19
CDR3 length: 16
D gene: TRBD2
clone size: .
CDR3 protein: CASSIGTSEYRETQYF
CDR3 DNA: TGTGCCAGTAGTATCGGGACTAGCGAGTACCGAGAGACCCAGTACTTC

J gene: TRBJ2-3
V gene: TRBV11-2
CDR3 length: 18
D gene: TRBD2
clone size: once
CDR3 protein: CASRGVWFAGGLTDTQYF
CDR3 DNA: TGTGCCAGCAGAGGGGTTTGGTTTGCGGGGGGTCTCACAGATACGCAGTATTTT

J gene: TRBJ2-3
V gene: TRBV19
CDR3 length: 11
D gene: .
clone size: .
CDR3 protein: CASSSRDTQYF
CDR3 DNA: TGTGCCAGTAGCTCGAGAGATACGCAGTATTTT

J gene: TRBJ1-6
V gene: TRBV2
CDR3 length: 14
D gene: .
clone size: once
CDR3 protein: CASTITFNDSPLHF
CDR3 DNA: TGTGCCAGCACTATTACGTTTAACGATTCACCCCTCCACTTT

J gene: TRBJ2-3
V gene: TRBV7-2
CDR3 length: 16
D gene: TRBD1
clone size: .
CDR3 protein: CASSSRQGASTDTQYF
CDR3 DNA: TGTGCCAGCAGCTCACGGCAGGGGGCGAGCACAGATACGCAGTATTTT

J gene: TRBJ2-1
V gene: TRBV28
CDR3 length: 12
D gene: .
clone size: .
CDR3 protein: CASSVTRNEQFF
CDR3 DNA: TGTGCCAGCAGTGTAACTAGGAATGAGCAGTTCTTC

J gene: TRBJ1-3
V gene: TRBV19
CDR3 length: 15
D gene: TRBD1
clone size: .
CDR3 protein: CASSGDSYSGNTIYF
CDR3 DNA: TGTGCCAGTAGCGGGGACAGCTACTCTGGAAACACCATATATTTT

J gene: TRBJ2-2
V gene: TRBV5-1
CDR3 length: 18
D gene: TRBD2
clone size: .
CDR3 protein: CASSSRTSGGARSGELFF
CDR3 DNA: TGCGCCAGCAGCTCACGGACTAGCGGGGGGGCCAGGTCCGGGGAGCTGTTTTTT

J gene: TRBJ2-1
V gene: TRBV3-1/TRBV3-2
CDR3 length: 15
D gene: .
clone size: .
CDR3 protein: CASSPRGGAISEQFF
CDR3 DNA: TGTGCCAGCAGCCCTCGTGGGGGGGCGATTAGTGAGCAGTTCTTC

J gene: TRBJ1-4
V gene: TRBV4-1
CDR3 length: 16
D gene: .
clone size: .
CDR3 protein: CASSPKGGAQYEKLFF
CDR3 DNA: TGCGCCAGCAGCCCGAAAGGGGGGGCCCAATATGAAAAACTGTTTTTT

J gene: TRBJ2-6
V gene: TRBV2
CDR3 length: 16
D gene: .
clone size: once
CDR3 protein: CASTQGSASGANVLTF
CDR3 DNA: TGTGCCAGCACTCAGGGATCAGCCTCTGGGGCCAACGTCCTGACTTTC

J gene: TRBJ1-1
V gene: TRBV18
CDR3 length: 18
D gene: TRBD1
clone size: .
CDR3 protein: CASSPNTGGVGSPPDAFF
CDR3 DNA: TGTGCCAGCTCACCAAACACAGGGGGCGTCGGTTCCCCACCTGACGCTTTCTTT

J gene: TRBJ1-1
V gene: TRBV27
CDR3 length: 16
D gene: TRBD1
clone size: .
CDR3 protein: CASSFGDRGPYTEAFF
CDR3 DNA: TGTGCCAGCAGTTTCGGGGACAGGGGGCCGTACACTGAAGCTTTCTTT

J gene: TRBJ1-1
V gene: TRBV3-1/TRBV3-2
CDR3 length: 15
D gene: TRBD1
clone size: .
CDR3 protein: CASSQEGLQGVAAFF
CDR3 DNA: TGTGCCAGCAGCCAAGAGGGTCTACAGGGGGTGGCAGCTTTCTTT

J gene: TRBJ1-2
V gene: TRBV18
CDR3 length: 11
D gene: .
clone size: .
CDR3 protein: CASSPSDGYTF
CDR3 DNA: TGTGCCAGCTCACCTTCAGATGGCTACACCTTC